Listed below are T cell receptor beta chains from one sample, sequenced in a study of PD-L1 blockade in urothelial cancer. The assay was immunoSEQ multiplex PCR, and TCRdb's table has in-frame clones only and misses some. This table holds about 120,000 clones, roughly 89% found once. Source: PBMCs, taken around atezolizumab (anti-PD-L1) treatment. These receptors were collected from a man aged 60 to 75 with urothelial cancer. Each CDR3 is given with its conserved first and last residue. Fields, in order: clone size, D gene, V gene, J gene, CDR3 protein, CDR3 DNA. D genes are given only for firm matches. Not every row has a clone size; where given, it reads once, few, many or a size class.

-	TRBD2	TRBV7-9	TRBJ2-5	CASSNLAGETQYF	TGTGCCAGCAGCAACCTAGCGGGGGAGACCCAGTACTTC
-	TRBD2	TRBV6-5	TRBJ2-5	CASKGSGGETQYF	TGTGCCAGCAAGGGGTCGGGGGGGGAGACCCAGTACTTC
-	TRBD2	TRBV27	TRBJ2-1	CASSPGTSGSDEQFF	TGTGCCAGCAGTCCAGGGACTAGCGGGAGTGATGAGCAGTTCTTC
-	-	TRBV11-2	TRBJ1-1	CASSLRVGLSNTEAFF	TGTGCCAGCAGCTTAAGGGTCGGACTCTCTAACACTGAAGCTTTCTTT
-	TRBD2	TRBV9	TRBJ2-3	CASSVGSGGAGDTQYF	TGTGCCAGCAGCGTAGGAAGCGGGGGGGCCGGAGATACGCAGTATTTT
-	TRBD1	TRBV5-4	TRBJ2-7	CASSRGQRDYEQYF	TGTGCCAGCAGCAGGGGACAGAGGGACTACGAGCAGTACTTC
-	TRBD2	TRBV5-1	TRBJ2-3	CASSAGLAGGPDTQYF	TGCGCCAGCAGCGCTGGACTAGCGGGGGGGCCGGATACGCAGTATTTT
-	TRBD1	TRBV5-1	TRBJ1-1	CASKLTGMNTEAFF	TGCGCCAGCAAACTGACAGGGATGAACACTGAAGCTTTCTTT
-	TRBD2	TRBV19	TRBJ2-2	CASSILAGGTNTGELFF	TGTGCCAGTAGTATTCTAGCGGGAGGTACGAACACCGGGGAGCTGTTTTTT
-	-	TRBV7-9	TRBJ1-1	CASSSSGSNTEAFF	TGTGCCAGCAGCTCATCAGGGTCGAACACTGAAGCTTTCTTT
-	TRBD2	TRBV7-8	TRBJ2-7	CASSLISGGTSYEQYF	TGTGCCAGCAGCTTAATTAGCGGGGGAACCTCCTACGAGCAGTACTTC
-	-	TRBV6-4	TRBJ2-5	CASSSGGVETQYF	TGTGCCAGCAGTAGTGGAGGGGTGGAGACCCAGTACTTC
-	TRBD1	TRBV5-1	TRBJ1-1	CASSLRGLAEAFF	TGCGCCAGCAGCTTGAGGGGGCTCGCTGAAGCTTTCTTT
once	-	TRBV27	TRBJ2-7	CASSAVGLPSSYEQYF	TGTGCCAGCAGTGCAGTGGGACTCCCAAGCTCCTACGAGCAGTACTTC
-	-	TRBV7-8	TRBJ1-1	CASSRTAEAFF	TGTGCCAGCAGTCGAACAGCTGAAGCTTTCTTT
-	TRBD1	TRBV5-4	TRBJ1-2	CASSGGTALWGYTF	TGTGCCAGCAGCGGAGGGACAGCCTTATGGGGCTACACCTTC
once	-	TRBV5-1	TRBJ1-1	CASSYAGGMNTEAFF	TGCGCCAGCAGCTACGCGGGGGGTATGAACACTGAAGCTTTCTTT
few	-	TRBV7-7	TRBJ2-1	CASSLGQNNEQFF	TGTGCCAGCAGCTTAGGACAGAACAATGAGCAGTTCTTC
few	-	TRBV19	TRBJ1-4	CASSGGATNEKLFF	TGTGCCAGTAGTGGGGGGGCAACTAATGAAAAACTGTTTTTT
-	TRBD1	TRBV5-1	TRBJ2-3	CASSSTGESGTDTQYF	TGCGCCAGCAGCTCCACAGGGGAATCGGGCACAGATACGCAGTATTTT
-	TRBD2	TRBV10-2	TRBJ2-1	CASSGTSGTKVGEQFF	TGCGCCAGCAGTGGGACTAGCGGGACCAAAGTGGGTGAGCAGTTCTTC
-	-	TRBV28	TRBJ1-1	CASSSPGNTEAFF	TGTGCCAGCAGTTCCCCAGGGAACACTGAAGCTTTCTTT
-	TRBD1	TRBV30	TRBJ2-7	CAWSVSGAHRGEQYF	TGTGCCTGGAGTGTAAGTGGGGCCCACAGGGGCGAGCAGTACTTC
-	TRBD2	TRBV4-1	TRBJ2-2	CASSQETSGIGGGELFF	TGCGCCAGCAGCCAGGAGACTAGCGGGATCGGTGGCGGGGAGCTGTTTTTT
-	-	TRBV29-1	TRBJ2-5	CSVEDENRDQETQYF	TGCAGCGTTGAAGATGAGAACAGGGACCAAGAGACCCAGTACTTC
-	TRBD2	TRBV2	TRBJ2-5	CASSATSRRETQYF	TGTGCCAGCAGCGCGACTAGCCGGCGGGAGACCCAGTACTTC
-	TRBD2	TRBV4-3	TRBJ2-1	CASSQDLASGEASYNEQFF	TGCGCCAGCAGCCAAGATCTGGCTAGCGGGGAGGCTTCCTACAATGAGCAGTTCTTC
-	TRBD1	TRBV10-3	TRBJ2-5	CAISDRDRDGETQYF	TGTGCCATCAGTGATCGGGACAGGGATGGAGAGACCCAGTACTTC
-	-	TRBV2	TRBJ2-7	CASNTDYEQYF	TGTGCCAGCAATACAGATTACGAGCAGTACTTC
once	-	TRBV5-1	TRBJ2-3	CASSSGGLSTDTQYF	TGCGCCAGCAGTTCCGGCGGGCTCAGCACAGATACGCAGTATTTT
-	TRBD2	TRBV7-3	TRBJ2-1	CASSLTAGVDANEQFF	TGTGCCAGCAGCTTAACGGCGGGAGTGGATGCGAATGAGCAGTTCTTC
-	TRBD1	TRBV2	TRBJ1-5	CASSDSGQIYSNQPQHF	TGTGCCAGCAGTGATTCGGGACAGATATATAGCAATCAGCCCCAGCATTTT
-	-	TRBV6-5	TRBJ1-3	CASSYSGLSGNTIYF	TGTGCCAGCAGTTACTCGGGGCTCTCTGGAAACACCATATATTTT
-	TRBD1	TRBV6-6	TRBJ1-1	CASSYSGQGGTEAFF	TGTGCCAGCAGTTACTCTGGACAGGGGGGTACTGAAGCTTTCTTT
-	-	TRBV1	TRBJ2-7	CTSSPGLAGGFAQYF	TGCACCAGCAGCCCGGGACTAGCGGGAGGATTCGCGCAGTACTTC
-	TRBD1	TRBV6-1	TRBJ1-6	CASSSVDRVSSPLHF	TGTGCCAGCAGCTCAGTTGACAGGGTGAGTTCACCCCTCCACTTT
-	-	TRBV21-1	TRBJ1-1	CASSKDWVWTGRNTEAFF	TGTGCCAGCAGCAAAGATTGGGTCTGGACAGGAAGGAACACTGAAGCTTTCTTT
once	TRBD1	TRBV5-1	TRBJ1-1	CASSPQGAYITEAFF	TGCGCCAGCAGTCCGCAGGGGGCTTATATCACTGAAGCTTTCTTT
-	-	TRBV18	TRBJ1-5	CASSPKRDSNQPQHF	TGTGCCAGCTCACCAAAACGGGATAGCAATCAGCCCCAGCATTTT
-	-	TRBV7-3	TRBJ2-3	CASSLGDTSTDTQYF	TGTGCCAGCAGTCTCGGGGACACAAGCACAGATACGCAGTATTTT
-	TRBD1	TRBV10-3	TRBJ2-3	CAISPGTARDTQYF	TGTGCCATCAGTCCCGGGACAGCTCGAGATACGCAGTATTTT
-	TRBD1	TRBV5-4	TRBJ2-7	CASSRQGAQNKSYEQYF	TGTGCCAGCAGCCGACAGGGGGCCCAAAATAAGTCCTACGAGCAGTACTTC
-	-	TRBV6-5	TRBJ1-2	CASRTGAVNGYTF	TGTGCCAGCAGGACAGGCGCCGTGAATGGCTACACCTTC
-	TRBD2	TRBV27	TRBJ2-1	CASSGGGAGNEQFF	TGTGCCAGCAGTGGCGGGGGGGCAGGGAATGAGCAGTTCTTC
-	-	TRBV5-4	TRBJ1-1	CASSLDQHSRNTEAFF	TGTGCCAGCAGCTTGGATCAACACAGTCGGAACACTGAAGCTTTCTTT
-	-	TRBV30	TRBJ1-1	CAWSVSVLNTEAFF	TGTGCCTGGAGTGTTTCGGTTCTTAACACTGAAGCTTTCTTT
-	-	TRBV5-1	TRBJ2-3	CASSLALSGVTDTQYF	TGCGCCAGCAGCTTGGCGCTTAGCGGAGTCACAGATACGCAGTATTTT
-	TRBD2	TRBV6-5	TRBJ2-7	CARVGTSRYEQYF	TGTGCCAGGGTCGGGACTAGTCGCTACGAGCAGTACTTC
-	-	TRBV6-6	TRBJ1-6	CASSYESGLVNSPLHF	TGTGCCAGCAGTTACGAGTCGGGACTCGTCAATTCACCCCTCCACTTT